Shown below are 28 T cell receptor beta chains from a single sample sequenced in a study of tumor-infiltrating lymphocytes in primary liver carcinoma (dated by TCRdb to about 2017). Sequencing was performed on an Illumina HiSeq 2500. A constant-region primer and ProtoScript II reverse transcriptase were used to reverse-transcribe TCRbeta-specific cDNA from around 540 ng total RNA. TCRbeta libraries were built with three nested multiplex PCR rounds, a slightly modified ARM-PCR procedure. The first two PCR rounds used multiplex TRBV1-TRBV30 forward primers with a Cbeta reverse primer, each for 10 cycles. In-frame beta chains were kept once TCRdb had trimmed the public reads at Q25 with fastp and called clones with MiXCR. Each record represents a unique CDR3 protein, reported with the most common genes and DNA among its rows. This sample has 65,000 to 80,000 distinct CDR3 sequences in its table, and roughly two thirds of those were observed once. Roughly 25% of the sample is taken by the ten largest.

Without any cell sorting, total RNA and DNA were extracted together from about 20-30 mg of bulk tissue using the AllPrep DNA/RNA mini kit. Input material: liver tumor tissue from sampling region 4. This sample's cell subset or site label indicates: tumor region T4, right-lateral pole. The receptor set was obtained from a man aged 40-50 years with primary liver carcinoma and hepatitis B virus infection.

Concerning this clonotype: A single base separates this from a much larger clone, so it may be a read error. The V call is TRBV7-8, the J call TRBJ1-2; TRBD1 matches at 8 bases. This CDR3 is built from 14 residues. Trimming removed 10 bases from V and 3 bases from J; junction bases left unmatched: 10. The germline V gene encodes CDR1 SGHVS and CDR2 FQNEAQ. The CDR3, as DNA: TGTGCCAACAGTATCCAGGGGGCGGACTATGGCTACACCTTC. The encoded protein is CANSIQGADYGYTF.

This clonotype was counted many times. The gene calls are TRBV4-1 and TRBJ2-4, with unresolved D. Germline V gene data show CDR1 as MGHRA and CDR2 as YSYEKL. The CDR3 is 17 amino acids. V was trimmed by 0 bases and J by 0 bases, leaving 12 bases between them. CDR3 sequence (DNA): TGCGCCAGCAGCCAAGATGGTGCGCAGTTAGCCAAAAACATTCAGTACTTC. This codes for CASSQDGAQLAKNIQYF.

Comments on this clonotype: At one boundary the junction diverges from the germline segment, which might be a read error. The rearrangement uses TRBV12-3 or TRBV12-4 and TRBJ1-4, with D maybe TRBD1 (5 bases). The CDR3 is 14 amino acids. This chain's CDR3 is CASKLTGSDEKLVF. The CDR3 DNA reads TGTGCCAGCAAATTAACAGGTTCAGATGAAAAACTGGTTTTT.

Turning to this clonotype: It is likely a read error, because the conserved phenylalanine at the end of the CDR3 is missing. The chain links TRBV4-2 to TRBJ2-7, with 10 bases matching TRBD2. The CDR3 is 17 amino acids. Looked up from germline, CDR1 is LGHNA and CDR2 is YNFKEQ. CDR3 in amino acids: CASSQDSGSGGSYEQYS. The DNA of the CDR3 is TGTGCCAGCAGCCAAGATAGTGGTAGCGGGGGGTCCTATGAGCAGTACTCC.

Regarding this clonotype: A read error may be the cause here, since a much bigger clone is one base away. V gene TRBV7-9 combines with J gene TRBJ2-3; 11 bases line up with TRBD2. Per germline, CDR1 SEHNR and CDR2 FQNEAQ (reference sequence). This CDR3 region has 15 residues. The CDR3 spells CTSSLLAGEAQTQYF. The CDR3 DNA is TGTACCAGCAGTTTACTAGCGGGGGAGGCCCAGACGCAGTATTTT. The full variable domain, in which reference TRBV7-9 and TRBJ2-3 provide the parts outside the CDR3, is DTGVSQNPRHKITKRGQNVTFRCDPISEHNRLYWYRQTLGQGPEFLTYFQNEAQLEKSRLLSDRFSAERPKGSFSTLEIQRTEQGDSAMYLCTSSLLAGEAQTQYFGPGTRLTVL.

With respect to this clonotype: A read error may explain this, as a much larger clone is one base away. The chain links TRBV4-1 to TRBJ2-5, with 11 positions matching TRBD2. The CDR3 extends over 18 amino acids. Germline V gene sequence: CDR1 MGHRA, CDR2 YSYEKL. With V trimmed by 1 base and J by 2 bases, 9 bases remained unmatched. The CDR3 DNA reads as TGCGCCAGCAGCCAAGCGTCCCCGGGGACTAGCGGTCAAGAGACCCAGTACTTC. It yields the protein CASSQASPGTSGQETQYF.

The rearrangement joins TRBV12-3 or TRBV12-4 to TRBJ1-2, with 7 bases fitting TRBD1. Trimming took 2 bases from V and 5 from J; bases not matched to a gene: 8. This CDR3 contains 15 residues. As DNA, the CDR3 is TGTGCCAGCAGTTTAATGGACAGGCCCTTATATGGCTACACCTTC. Its protein is CASSLMDRPLYGYTF.

The gene calls are TRBV5-5 and TRBJ2-7; possibly TRBD1 for D (7 bases). Trimming removed 2 bases at V and 8 bases at J, with 26 bases between. The CDR3 has 17 amino acids. Germline assignment: CDR1 SGHKS and CDR2 YYEKEE (reference sequence). CDR3 sequence reads: CASSFRVGGQSSYKQYF. CDR3 nucleotides: TGTGCCAGCAGCTTCAGGGTCGGGGGACAGAGCTCCTATAAGCAGTACTTC.

Worth noting for this clonotype: A junction end diverges from the germline sequence, so it may reflect a read error. V and J are TRBV11-1 and TRBJ2-1; perhaps TRBD2 as D (6 bases). Germline V gene lookup returns CDR1 SGHAT and CDR2 FQDESV (reference sequence). The CDR3 totals 16 residues. The CDR3 is CASGLGPGLPTHERFF. The CDR3 DNA is TGTGCCAGCGGCTTAGGCCCGGGACTTCCTACACATGAGCGGTTCTTC.

Regarding this clonotype: An end of the junction does not agree with germline; a read error may underlie this. V gene TRBV29-1 combines with J gene TRBJ2-7; 9 bases line up with TRBD2. CDR1 SQVTM and CDR2 ANQGSEA come from the germline V gene. The CDR3 spans 13 residues. CDR3 bases: TGCAGTGTTGAGTCGGGACTAGCATACGAGCAGTACTTC. Encoded protein: CSVESGLAYEQYF.

This clonotype has a single count. The junction and the germline gene differ at one end; a read error may be behind it. The chain joins TRBV6-1 to TRBJ2-3; 7 bases agree with TRBD2. This CDR3 region has 16 residues. The germline V gene encodes CDR1 MNHNS and CDR2 SASEGT. The CDR3 DNA reads TGCGCCAGCGGTCCCCCGGGGGGAAGGGGCACAGATACGCAGTATTTT. As protein: CASGPPGGRGTDTQYF.

This clonotype was observed a single time. This may come from a read error, since a much larger clone is one base off. V usage is TRBV28 and J usage is TRBJ2-1; D possibly corresponds to TRBD1 (5 bases). Per germline, CDR1 MDHEN and CDR2 SYDVKM. CDR3 size: 14 residues. Trimming left V 7 bases short and J 3 bases short, with 13 bases between. The CDR3 DNA sequence: TGTGCCAGCACGGTAGCAGGGATCTACAATGAGCAGTTCTTC. As protein: CASTVAGIYNEQFF.

In its sample, this clonotype was seen many times. The chain couples TRBV10-3 to TRBJ2-3, with 8 nucleotides matching TRBD1. Trimming cost V 6 bases and J 4 bases; bases outside gene matches: 6. This CDR3 spans 14 amino acids. CDR1 and CDR2 from the germline V gene are ENHRY and SYGVKD. CDR3 protein: CAISLGRGPDTQYF. The CDR3 nucleotides are TGTGCCATCAGCTTGGGCAGGGGGCCAGATACGCAGTATTTT.

As regards this clonotype: The junction departs from germline at one end; a sequencing error may be responsible. The rearrangement joins TRBV29-1 to TRBJ2-5, with D unresolved. The CDR3 runs to 14 residues. The V gene's germline CDR1 is SQVTM and CDR2 ANQGSEA. CDR3 sequence: CSVEGRRAQETLYF. The CDR3 nucleotides read TGCAGCGTTGAAGGCAGACGCGCCCAAGAGACCCTGTACTTC.

The CDR3 reads CAIDEPGRQDTEAFF. The CDR3 DNA is TGTGCCATTGATGAACCGGGACGGCAGGACACTGAAGCTTTCTTT. This chain links TRBV10-3 with TRBJ1-1; a possible D gene is TRBD1 (5 bases). CDR1 is ENHRY, CDR2 SYGVKD, per germline. CDR3 length: 15 amino acids. V dropped 9 bases and J dropped 3 bases, with 20 bases sitting between them.

This clonotype was seen ten or more times. The chain is built from TRBV29-1 and TRBJ1-1; D ambiguous. Germline lookup yields CDR1 SQVTM and CDR2 ANQGSEA. V was shortened by 3 bases and J by 8 bases, with 7 bases between the two germline ends. This CDR3 has 10 amino acids. The CDR3 coding sequence is TGCAGCGTTGATAAGGGAGAAGCTTTCTTT. It encodes CSVDKGEAFF.

The chain links TRBV6-6 to TRBJ2-2, with TRBD2 as a possible D gene (7 bases). Trimming removed 2 bases at V and 5 bases at J, with 18 bases between. The CDR3 extends over 17 amino acids. The germline V gene encodes CDR1 MNHNY and CDR2 SVGAGI (reference sequence). CDR3 residues: CASSYPGGGGATGELFF. Written as DNA, the CDR3 is TGTGCCAGCAGTTACCCCGGCGGTGGGGGGGCGACCGGGGAGCTGTTTTTT.

In this sample, this clonotype turned up many times. This chain joins TRBV6-1 and TRBJ2-7, with 12 bases aligning to TRBD2. This CDR3 is built from 13 residues. V lost 1 base, J lost 11 bases, and 3 bases stayed unmatched. In germline, CDR1 is MNHNS, CDR2 SASEGT. The CDR3 nucleotides read TGTGCCAGCAGTGAAGAGACTAGCGGGAGTGAGTACTTC. Amino acids: CASSEETSGSEYF.

Worth noting for this clonotype: Just one base apart from a much larger clone, this may be a read error. The chain joins TRBV28 to TRBJ2-5; no reliable D call. The length of the CDR3 is 14 residues. The germline CDR1 and CDR2 sequences are MDHEN and SYDVKM. The CDR3 DNA reads as TGTGCCAGCAGTTTAGACCCTGTCCAAGAGACCCAGCACTTC. Translating gives CASSLDPVQETQHF.

Concerning this clonotype itself: Sequence at one end of the junction differs from germline and may be a read error. The chain has TRBV11-2 and TRBJ1-6; D ambiguous. CDR3 length equals 16 residues. The germline V gene encodes CDR1 SGHAT and CDR2 FQNNGV. This CDR3 is CANSPRADLLNSPLHF. In DNA form, the CDR3 reads TGTGCCAACAGCCCACGGGCAGACTTACTTAATTCACCCCTCCACTTT.

This sequence joins TRBV12-3 or TRBV12-4 and TRBJ2-5; 15 nucleotides match TRBD2. V gave up 6 bases and J gave up 5 bases; unmatched junction bases: 10. This CDR3 spans 17 amino acids. The CDR3: CASSPFGLAGGSETQYF. CDR3 bases: TGTGCCAGCAGCCCCTTCGGACTAGCGGGAGGGTCGGAGACCCAGTACTTC.

Notes on this clonotype: The junction does not match germline at one end; this may be a read error. The chain is built from TRBV5-1 and TRBJ2-1; 7 bases are a match to TRBD2. The CDR3 loop spans 15 amino acids. Germline values: CDR1 SGHRS, CDR2 YFSETQ. Here the CDR3 DNA reads TGCGTCAGCAGCCCCGACCCAGGACTAGTGGGAGTTGGGTTCTTC. Protein product: CVSSPDPGLVGVGFF.

Details on this clonotype: A junction boundary mismatches the germline segment, possibly from a read error. The chain joins TRBV29-1 to TRBJ2-7; TRBD2 might be the D (6 bases). This CDR3 contains 16 residues. Germline CDR1 reads SQVTM; CDR2 reads ANQGSEA. CDR3 nucleotides: TGCAGCACTGGAGGGGCGTCGGCTCAGCGCTCCTACGAGCAGCACTTC. This gives the protein CSTGGASAQRSYEQHF.

Comments on this clonotype: The junction departs from germline at one end; a sequencing error may be responsible. The rearrangement joins TRBV11-2 to TRBJ2-3; 7 nucleotides align to TRBD1. The CDR3 extends over 14 amino acids. Germline CDR1 SGHAT, CDR2 FQNNGV. The CDR3 loop is CAISFRDSTDTQYF. As DNA, the CDR3 is TGTGCCATCAGTTTTCGGGACAGCACAGATACGCAATATTTT. Full variable domain (outside the CDR3, taken from reference TRBV11-2 and TRBJ2-3): EAGVAQSPRYKIIEKRQSVAFWCNPISGHATLYWYQQILGQGPKLLIQFQNNGVVDDSQLPKDRFSAERLKGVDSTLKIQPAKLEDSAVYLCAISFRDSTDTQYFGPGTRLTVL.

The chain links TRBV11-2 to TRBJ2-6; either TRBD1 or TRBD2 may supply D (6 bases each). Per the germline V gene, CDR1 is SGHAT and CDR2 is FQNNGV. The V end lost 2 bases, the J end lost 18 bases, and 26 bases lay between the germline ends. This CDR3 has 16 amino acids. This CDR3 is CASSLSRGRGANVTTF. For the CDR3, the DNA is TGTGCCAGCAGCTTATCGCGGGGAAGGGGGGCCAACGTCACGACTTTC.

This clonotype showed up just once. The junction does not match germline at one end; this may be a read error. This chain connects TRBV6-6 to TRBJ2-7, with 9 bases that match TRBD1. CDR3 length equals 19 residues. Germline CDR1 reads MNHNY; CDR2 reads SVGAGI (reference sequence). Here the CDR3 DNA reads TGTGCCAGCAGTCACTCCTACAGGGGGCCTGTCTTGAGCTCCTACGTGCAGTACTTC. Translated: CASSHSYRGPVLSSYVQYF.

About this clonotype: This may arise from a read error, as a much more abundant clone is one base away. This chain uses TRBV28 with TRBJ1-2; a possible D gene is TRBD1 (6 bases). The CDR3 has 13 residues. Germline-derived CDR1 and CDR2 are MDHEN and SYDVKM. The CDR3 loop is CASRVQGIGGCTF. The CDR3 nucleotides are TGTGCCAGCAGGGTCCAGGGGATCGGTGGCTGCACCTTC.

A note on this clonotype: This may be a read error, as it is one base from a much larger clone. The chain links TRBV5-1 to TRBJ1-4; D possibly corresponds to TRBD1 (6 bases). The CDR3 is made up of 14 amino acids. Germline CDR1 SGHRS, CDR2 YFSETQ. The CDR3 bases are TGCGCCAGCAGCCCAGGGGATGTCGATGAAAAACTGGTTTTT. It specifies CASSPGDVDEKLVF.